Below, one TCR beta chain is given with its context. This CDR3 has 17 amino acids. Trimming cost V 4 bases and J 6 bases; bases outside gene matches: 15. Germline-derived CDR1 and CDR2 are SEHNR and FQNEAQ (reference sequence). The sample is drawn from a study of T cell changes during pregnancy in multiple sclerosis. Profiling relied on immunoSEQ multiplex PCR, and the TCRdb table lists in-frame clones only, not all of them. The repertoire includes some 70,000 clones, 75% to 95% of them detected once, and about 5.8% sits in the top ten. The sequence was collected from a female donor with multiple sclerosis, enrolled in a pregnancy study. The gene calls are TRBV7-9 and TRBJ2-5; 9 bases align to TRBD1. This material consisted of CD8+ T cells from peripheral blood mononuclear cells, taken before pregnancy. DNA for the CDR3: TGTGCCAGCAGCTCTTTTGTTTTGGGACAGGGTGGGAAGACCCAGTACTTC. As protein: CASSSFVLGQGGKTQYF.